The TCR beta chain under discussion was sequenced for a study of cytomegalovirus exposure and HLA in healthy donors. This CDR3 has 11 residues. Germline V gene lookup returns CDR1 SGHVS and CDR2 FQNEAQ. Trimming removed 5 bases from V and 2 bases from J, with 3 bases in between. It was with 60 Vbeta and 13 Jbeta primers that the PCR ran. TCRdb keeps only in-frame clones here, not all; method: immunoSEQ multiplex PCR. The sample includes around 170,000 clones, 80% of them seen just once. V usage is TRBV7-8 and J usage is TRBJ2-5; no firm D call. Sample: PBMCs. This TCR came from a woman aged 45-59 years in good health and CMV-seropositive. CDR3 coding DNA: TGTGCCAGCAGCCCACAAGAGACCCAGTACTTC. This encodes CASSPQETQYF.